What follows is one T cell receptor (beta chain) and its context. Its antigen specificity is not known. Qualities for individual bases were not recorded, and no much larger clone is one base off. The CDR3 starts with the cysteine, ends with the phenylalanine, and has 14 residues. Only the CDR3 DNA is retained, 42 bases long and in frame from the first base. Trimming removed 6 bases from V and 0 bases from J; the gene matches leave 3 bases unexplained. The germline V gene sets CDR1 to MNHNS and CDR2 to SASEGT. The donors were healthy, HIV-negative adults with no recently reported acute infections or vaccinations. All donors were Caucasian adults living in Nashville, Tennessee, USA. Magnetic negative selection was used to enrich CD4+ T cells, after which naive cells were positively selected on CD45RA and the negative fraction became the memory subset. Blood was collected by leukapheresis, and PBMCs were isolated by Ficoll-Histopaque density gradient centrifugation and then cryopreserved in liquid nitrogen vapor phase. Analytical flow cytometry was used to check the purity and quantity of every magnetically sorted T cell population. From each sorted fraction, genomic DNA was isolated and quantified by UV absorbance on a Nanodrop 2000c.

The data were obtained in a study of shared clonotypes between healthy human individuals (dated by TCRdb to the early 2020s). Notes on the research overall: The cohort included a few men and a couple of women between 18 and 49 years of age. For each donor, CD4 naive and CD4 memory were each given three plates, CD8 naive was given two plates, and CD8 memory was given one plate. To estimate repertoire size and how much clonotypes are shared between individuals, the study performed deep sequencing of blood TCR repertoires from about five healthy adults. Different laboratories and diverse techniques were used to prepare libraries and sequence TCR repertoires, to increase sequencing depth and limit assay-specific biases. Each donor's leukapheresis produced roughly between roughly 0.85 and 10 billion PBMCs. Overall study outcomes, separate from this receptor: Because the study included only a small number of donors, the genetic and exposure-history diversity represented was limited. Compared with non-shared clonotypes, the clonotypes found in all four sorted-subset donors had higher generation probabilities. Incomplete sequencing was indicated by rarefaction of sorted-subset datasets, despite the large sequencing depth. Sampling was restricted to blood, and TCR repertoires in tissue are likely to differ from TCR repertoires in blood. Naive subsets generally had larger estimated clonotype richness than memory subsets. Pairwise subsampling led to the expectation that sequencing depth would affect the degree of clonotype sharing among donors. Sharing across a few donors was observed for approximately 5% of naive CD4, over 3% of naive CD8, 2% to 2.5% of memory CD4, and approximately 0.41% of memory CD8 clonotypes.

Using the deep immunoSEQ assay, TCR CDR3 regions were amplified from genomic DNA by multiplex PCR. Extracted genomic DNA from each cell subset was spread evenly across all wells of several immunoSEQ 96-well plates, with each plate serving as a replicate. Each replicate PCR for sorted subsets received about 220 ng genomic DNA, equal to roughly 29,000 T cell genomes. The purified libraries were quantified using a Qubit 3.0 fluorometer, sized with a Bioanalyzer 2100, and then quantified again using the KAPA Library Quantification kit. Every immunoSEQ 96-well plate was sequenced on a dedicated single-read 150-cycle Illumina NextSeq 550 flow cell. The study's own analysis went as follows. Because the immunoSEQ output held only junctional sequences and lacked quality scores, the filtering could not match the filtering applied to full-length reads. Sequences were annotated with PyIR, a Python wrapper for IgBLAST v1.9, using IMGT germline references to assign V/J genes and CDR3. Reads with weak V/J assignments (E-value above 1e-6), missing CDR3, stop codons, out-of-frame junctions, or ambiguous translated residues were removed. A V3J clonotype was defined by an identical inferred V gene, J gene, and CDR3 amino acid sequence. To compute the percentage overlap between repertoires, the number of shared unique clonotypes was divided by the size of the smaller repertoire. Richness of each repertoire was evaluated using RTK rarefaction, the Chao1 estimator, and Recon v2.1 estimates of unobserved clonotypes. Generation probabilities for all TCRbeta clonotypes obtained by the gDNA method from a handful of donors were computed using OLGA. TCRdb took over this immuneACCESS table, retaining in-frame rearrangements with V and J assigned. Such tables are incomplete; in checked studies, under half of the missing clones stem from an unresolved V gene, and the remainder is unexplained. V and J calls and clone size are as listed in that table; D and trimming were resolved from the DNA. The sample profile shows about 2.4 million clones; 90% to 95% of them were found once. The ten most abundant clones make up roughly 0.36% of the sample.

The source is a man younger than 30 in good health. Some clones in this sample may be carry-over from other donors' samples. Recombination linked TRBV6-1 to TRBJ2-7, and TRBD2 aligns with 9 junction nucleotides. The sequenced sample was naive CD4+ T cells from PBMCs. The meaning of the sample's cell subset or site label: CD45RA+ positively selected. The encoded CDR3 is CASSTSGSSYEQYF. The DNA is TGTGCCAGCAGCACTAGCGGGTCCTCCTACGAGCAGTACTTC.